This T cell receptor beta chain comes out of a study of T cells in Graves' hyperthyroidism and ophthalmopathy. Turning to the study itself: Peripheral blood collection took place at initial diagnosis, before any treatment.

The germline V gene has CDR1 SGHRS and CDR2 YFSETQ. The CDR3 has 15 amino acids. Trimming at V came to 4 bases and at J to 3 bases, leaving 3 bases not matched to a gene. Stability of Graves' hyperthyroidism was defined as absent ophthalmopathy progression within 18 months. Diagnoses were made from clinical symptoms, serum measures (thyroxine and TRAb), thyroid ultrasound and orbital computed tomography. Amplification yielded TCR beta CDR3 regions, with RNA transcripts as the source. First-round RT-PCR targeting the TCR CDR3 was performed with the HTBI primer set. MiXCR was run by TCRdb on the multiplex PCR reads, yielding one entry per CDR3 protein. The data hold roughly 300,000 distinct CDR3 sequences, with approximately 22% observed a single time. This clonotype showed up just a few times. The antigen remains undetermined. Study findings and constraints: In the blood, most expanded thyroid clonotypes above 0.001 appeared as well.

The sequence was collected from a woman aged 45-65 years with Graves' hyperthyroidism. Source material: blood. The chain combines TRBV5-1 with TRBJ2-7; the match to TRBD2 covers 14 bases. Here the CDR3 reads CASSGGLAGDYEQYF. Here the CDR3 DNA reads TGCGCCAGCAGCGGGGGACTAGCGGGAGACTACGAGCAGTACTTC.